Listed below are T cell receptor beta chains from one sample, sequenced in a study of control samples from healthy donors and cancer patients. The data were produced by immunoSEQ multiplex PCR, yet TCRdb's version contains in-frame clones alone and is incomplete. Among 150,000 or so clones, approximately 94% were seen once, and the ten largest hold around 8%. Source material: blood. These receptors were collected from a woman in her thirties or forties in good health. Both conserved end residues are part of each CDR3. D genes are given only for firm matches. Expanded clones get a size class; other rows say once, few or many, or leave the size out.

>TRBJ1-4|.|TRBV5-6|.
CASSSAGGTNEKLFF
TGTGCCAGCAGCTCCGCGGGGGGGACTAATGAAAAACTGTTTTTT
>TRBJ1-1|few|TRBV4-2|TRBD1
CASSQVGTGGEAFF
TGTGCCAGCAGCCAAGTTGGGACAGGGGGCGAAGCTTTCTTT
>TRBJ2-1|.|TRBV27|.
CASSSGILNEQFF
TGTGCCAGCAGTTCGGGGATTCTAAATGAGCAGTTCTTC
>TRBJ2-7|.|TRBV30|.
CAWNGIGEQYF
TGTGCCTGGAACGGTATAGGCGAGCAGTACTTC
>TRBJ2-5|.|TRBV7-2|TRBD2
CASSTLAAQLYF
TGTGCCAGCAGCACCCTAGCGGCCCAACTGTACTTC
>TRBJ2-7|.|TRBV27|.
CASSLFGKLNYEQYF
TGTGCCAGCAGTTTATTTGGCAAGCTTAACTACGAGCAGTACTTC
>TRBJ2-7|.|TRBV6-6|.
CASSYGSGGTYEQYF
TGTGCCAGCAGTTACGGTTCAGGAGGGACCTACGAGCAGTACTTC
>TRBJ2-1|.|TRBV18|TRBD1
CASSSGTENWDEQFF
TGTGCCAGCTCATCGGGGACAGAGAATTGGGATGAGCAGTTCTTC
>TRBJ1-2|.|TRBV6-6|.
CASSYSGQGSYGYTF
TGTGCCAGCAGTTATTCAGGTCAGGGGAGCTATGGCTACACCTTC
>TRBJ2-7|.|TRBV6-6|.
CASSPERSYEQYF
TGTGCCAGCAGCCCGGAGAGGTCCTACGAGCAGTACTTC
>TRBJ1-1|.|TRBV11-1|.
CASSPGQRWLNTEAFF
TGTGCCAGCAGCCCAGGACAGCGGTGGCTGAACACTGAAGCTTTCTTT
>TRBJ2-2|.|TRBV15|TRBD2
CATSRDRGLAGGRGELFF
TGTGCCACCAGCAGAGATAGAGGACTAGCGGGGGGCAGGGGGGAGCTGTTTTTT
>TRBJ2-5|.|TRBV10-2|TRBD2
CASSRYGGGPETQYF
TGCGCCAGCAGTCGTTACGGGGGAGGGCCGGAGACCCAGTACTTC
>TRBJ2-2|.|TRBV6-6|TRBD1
CASSRQGRTGELFF
TGTGCCAGCAGTCGACAGGGGCGGACCGGGGAGCTGTTTTTT
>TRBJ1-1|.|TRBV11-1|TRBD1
CASSPDRVNTEAFF
TGTGCCAGCAGCCCAGACAGGGTGAACACTGAAGCTTTCTTT
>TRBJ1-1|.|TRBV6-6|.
CASSYSSGDTEAFF
TGTGCCAGCAGTTACTCGTCAGGGGACACTGAAGCTTTCTTT
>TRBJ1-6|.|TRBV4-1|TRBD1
CASSQAGQGVGSPLHF
TGCGCCAGCAGCCAGGCCGGACAGGGGGTAGGTTCACCCCTCCACTTT
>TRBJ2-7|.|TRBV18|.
CASSPSQGSYEQYF
TGTGCCAGCTCACCAAGTCAGGGATCCTACGAGCAGTACTTC
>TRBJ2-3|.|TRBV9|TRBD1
CASSEAGGSTQYF
TGTGCCAGCAGCGAGGCAGGGGGCTCTACGCAGTATTTT
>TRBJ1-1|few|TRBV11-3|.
CASSLGPGREAFF
TGTGCCAGCAGCTTAGGACCAGGGAGGGAAGCTTTCTTT
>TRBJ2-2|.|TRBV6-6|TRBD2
CASSYSREGTGELFF
TGTGCCAGCAGTTACAGCAGGGAGGGCACCGGGGAGCTGTTTTTT
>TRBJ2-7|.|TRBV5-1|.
CASSEEWTPSYEQYF
TGCGCCAGCAGCGAAGAATGGACTCCATCCTACGAGCAGTACTTC
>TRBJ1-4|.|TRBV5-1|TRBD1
CASSPTGTGAPQEKLFF
TGCGCCAGCAGCCCAACCGGGACAGGGGCCCCTCAGGAAAAACTGTTTTTT
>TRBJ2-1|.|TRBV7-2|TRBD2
CASSLGTTSGGRNEQFF
TGTGCCAGCAGCTTAGGGACGACTAGCGGGGGTAGGAATGAGCAGTTCTTC
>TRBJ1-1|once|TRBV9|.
CASSEGGSGVVNTEAFF
TGTGCCAGCAGCGAGGGAGGTAGTGGGGTTGTGAACACTGAAGCTTTCTTT
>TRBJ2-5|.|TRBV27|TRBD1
CASSSTRQGLETQYF
TGTGCCAGCAGTTCGACCCGACAGGGTCTAGAGACCCAGTACTTC
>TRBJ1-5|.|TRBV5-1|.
CASSLEGSGQPQHF
TGCGCCAGCAGCTTGGAGGGGAGCGGCCAGCCCCAGCATTTT
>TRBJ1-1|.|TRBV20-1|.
CSASSDQPRAFF
TGCAGTGCTAGTTCGGATCAACCCAGGGCTTTCTTT
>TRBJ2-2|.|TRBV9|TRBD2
CASSQAGLAGRTGELFF
TGTGCCAGCAGCCAAGCCGGACTAGCGGGACGAACCGGGGAGCTGTTTTTT
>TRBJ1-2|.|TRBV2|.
CASSVDSNYGYTF
TGTGCCAGCAGTGTTGACAGTAACTATGGCTACACCTTC
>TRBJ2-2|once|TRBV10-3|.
CAIRVQGNTGELFF
TGTGCCATCAGAGTCCAGGGGAACACCGGGGAGCTGTTTTTT
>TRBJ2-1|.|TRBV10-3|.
CAISEGRAYNEQFF
TGTGCCATCAGTGAGGGGCGGGCGTACAATGAGCAGTTCTTC
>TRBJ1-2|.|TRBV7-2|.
CASSLEPGNYGYTF
TGTGCCAGCAGCTTAGAGCCAGGAAACTATGGCTACACCTTC
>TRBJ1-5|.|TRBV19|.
CASSIIPGNSNQPQHF
TGTGCCAGTAGTATAATTCCAGGGAATAGCAATCAGCCCCAGCATTTT
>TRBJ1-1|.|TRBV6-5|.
CASSYRRNTEAFF
TGTGCCAGCAGTTACAGACGGAACACTGAAGCTTTCTTT
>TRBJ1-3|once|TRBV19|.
CASSIGSTTANTIYF
TGTGCCAGTAGTATTGGGTCGACCACAGCCAACACCATATATTTT
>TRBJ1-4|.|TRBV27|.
CASRFGTTEKLFF
TGTGCCAGCAGATTCGGGACAACTGAAAAACTGTTTTTT
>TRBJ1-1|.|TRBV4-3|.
CASSHTGQTEAFF
TGCGCCAGCAGCCACACAGGACAGACCGAAGCTTTCTTT
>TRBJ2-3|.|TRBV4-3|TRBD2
CASSQGTSGGSTDTQYF
TGCGCCAGCAGCCAAGGGACTAGCGGGGGTAGCACAGATACGCAGTATTTT
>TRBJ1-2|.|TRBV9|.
CASSGVLGLNF
TGTGCCAGCAGCGGGGTTTTGGGTTTGAACTTC
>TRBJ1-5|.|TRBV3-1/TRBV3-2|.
CASSQDAGNQPQHF
TGTGCCAGCAGCCAAGACGCCGGGAATCAGCCCCAGCATTTT